Presented here are 8 T cell receptor beta chains from one specimen sequenced in a study of T cell responses to AZD1222 COVID-19 vaccine. Measured with immunoSEQ multiplex PCR; TCRdb has only the in-frame clones, and not every one. The table shows fewer than 120,000 clones, with about 87% occurring only once. The specimen was peripheral blood, collected 28 days after the second AZD1222 dose. The receptors originated from an adult who received the AZD1222 COVID-19 vaccine.

The chain is built from TRBV3-1 (or the pseudogene TRBV3-2) and TRBJ2-7; 8 bases map to TRBD1. The CDR3 has 15 amino acids. Germline CDR1 is LGHDT and CDR2 is YNNKEL (reference sequence). V trimming: 5 bases; J trimming: 2 bases; junction bases outside the gene matches: 8. In DNA form, the CDR3 reads TGTGCCAGCAGCTCTGACAGGGGTGCCCCCTACGAGCAGTACTTC. Translation gives CASSSDRGAPYEQYF.

V gene TRBV18 combines with J gene TRBJ1-1, with D perhaps TRBD1 (6 bases). V lost 3 bases and J lost 6, with 11 bases in between. Germline V gene data show CDR1 as KGHSH and CDR2 as LQKENI. This CDR3 region has 13 residues. The CDR3 protein is CASSPLGGAEAFF. For the CDR3, the DNA is TGTGCCAGCTCACCCCTAGGGGGGGCTGAAGCTTTCTTT.

The chain carries TRBV18 and TRBJ2-1, with a tentative D call TRBD2 (7 bases). V gave up 2 bases and J gave up 7 bases, with 24 bases separating them. Germline assignment: CDR1 KGHSH and CDR2 LQKENI. The CDR3 totals 18 residues. The CDR3 nucleotides read TGTGCCAGCTCACCAAGGGGGGGTGGGAGGAGGATAGGTAATGAGCAGTTCTTC. Its protein product is CASSPRGGGRRIGNEQFF.

The chain employs TRBV4-2 and TRBJ1-2, with D hard to call. In germline, CDR1 is LGHNA, CDR2 YNFKEQ. This CDR3 is 12 amino acids long. V was cut by 0 bases and J by 4 bases, with 3 bases left in between. The CDR3 sequence: CASSQDRYGYTF. CDR3 sequence (DNA): TGTGCCAGCAGCCAAGACCGCTATGGCTACACCTTC.

The chain recombines TRBV7-9 with TRBJ1-2, with 7 bases lining up with TRBD1. With V trimmed by 2 bases and J by 4 bases, 4 bases remained unmatched. The CDR3 runs 14 residues. Germline V gene data show CDR1 as SEHNR and CDR2 as FQNEAQ (reference sequence). The CDR3 loop reads CASSLYSGGYGYTF. The CDR3 DNA reads as TGTGCCAGCAGCTTATATTCAGGGGGCTATGGCTACACCTTC.

The chain employs TRBV28 and TRBJ1-6; a weak D match, TRBD1 (5 bases). The CDR3 loop spans 18 amino acids. V lost 6 bases, J lost 6 bases, and 24 bases lay in between. Germline lookup yields CDR1 MDHEN and CDR2 SYDVKM. The CDR3 sequence is CASRPKLLRGRTNSPLHF. CDR3 nucleotides: TGTGCCAGCAGACCGAAACTTTTACGGGGACGGACTAATTCACCCCTCCACTTT.

CDR3 sequence reads: CASRRDRQETQYF. The CDR3 DNA is TGTGCCAGTAGACGGGACAGGCAAGAGACCCAGTACTTC. The chain links TRBV2 to TRBJ2-5; 8 nucleotides match TRBD1. The CDR3 length is 13 residues. Germline values: CDR1 SNHLY, CDR2 FYNNEI. V gave up 9 bases and J gave up 2 bases; unmatched junction bases: 5.

The chain carries TRBV5-6 and TRBJ2-5; D is possibly TRBD1 (5 bases). V was pared by 4 bases and J by 2 bases, with 9 bases between. From germline, CDR1 is SGHDT and CDR2 YYEEEE. The CDR3 spans 13 residues. CDR3 region: CASSKTVQETQYF. CDR3 nucleotides: TGTGCCAGCAGCAAGACAGTACAAGAGACCCAGTACTTC.